This T cell receptor (beta chain) was captured in a study of TET2 disruption in CD19-targeted CAR T cells. Germline lookup yields CDR1 SGHDT and CDR2 YYEEEE. The CDR3 length is 14 residues. Between the trimmed V and J ends, which lost 0 bases and 5 bases, there was a span of 12 bases. The protocol was immunoSEQ multiplex PCR, while the TCRdb copy is restricted to in-frame clones and leaves out a portion. The sample totals about 30,000 clones. The treatment was: autologous CTL019 cells: CD19 CAR with 4-1BB and CD3 zeta domains. TCR zeta and 4-1BB domains were built into the CD19 CAR. CTL019 was manufactured from peripheral blood T cells obtained by leukapheresis. Concerning this clone itself: Its antigen remains unidentified. The read falls 3 residues short of the CDR3 end, and the missing part is taken from the germline J gene.

Material: CD8- CAR+ T cells sorted from cultured blood T cells, obtained for CD19 CAR T cell therapy. Indicated subset: CD8-negative CAR-positive T cells from the infusion product. This TCR came from a man between 65 and 79 years old with chronic lymphocytic leukemia. The V and J genes are TRBV5-6 and TRBJ2-7, with D possibly matching TRBD2 (7 bases). This CDR3 is CASSLVRGGNEQYF. The DNA read from the CDR3 is TGTGCCAGCAGCTTGGTGAGGGGGGGTAACGAG.